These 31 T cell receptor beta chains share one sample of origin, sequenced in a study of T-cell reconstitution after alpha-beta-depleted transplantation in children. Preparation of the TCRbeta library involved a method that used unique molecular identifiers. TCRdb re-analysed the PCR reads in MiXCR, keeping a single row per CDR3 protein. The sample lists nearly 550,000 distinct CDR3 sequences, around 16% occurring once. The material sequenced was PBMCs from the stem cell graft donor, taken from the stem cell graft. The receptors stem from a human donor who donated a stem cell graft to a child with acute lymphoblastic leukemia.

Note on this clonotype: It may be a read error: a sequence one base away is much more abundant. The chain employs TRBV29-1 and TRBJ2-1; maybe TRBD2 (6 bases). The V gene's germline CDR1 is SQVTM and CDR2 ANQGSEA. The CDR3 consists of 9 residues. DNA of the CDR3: TGCAGCGTTGAACGGGAGCCGTTCTTC. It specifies CSVEREPFF.

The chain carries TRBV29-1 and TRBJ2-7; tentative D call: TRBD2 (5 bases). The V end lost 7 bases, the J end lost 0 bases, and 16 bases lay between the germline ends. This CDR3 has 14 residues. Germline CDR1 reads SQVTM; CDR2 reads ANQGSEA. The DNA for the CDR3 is TGCAGCGCAGACGGCGGGCCCCGCTCCTACGAGCAGTACTTC. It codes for CSADGGPRSYEQYF.

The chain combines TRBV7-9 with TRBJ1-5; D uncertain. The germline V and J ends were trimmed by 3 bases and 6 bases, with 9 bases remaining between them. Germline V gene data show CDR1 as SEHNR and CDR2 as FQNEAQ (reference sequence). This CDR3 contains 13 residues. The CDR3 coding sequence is TGTGCCAGCAGCTTCCGGCCGGGTCAGCCCCAGCATTTT. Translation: CASSFRPGQPQHF.

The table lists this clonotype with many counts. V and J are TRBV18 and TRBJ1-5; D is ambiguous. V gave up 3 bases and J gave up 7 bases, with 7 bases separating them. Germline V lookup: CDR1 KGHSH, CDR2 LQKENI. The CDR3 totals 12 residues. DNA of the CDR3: TGTGCCAGCTCACCTTTGGGGCAGCCCCAGCATTTT. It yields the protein CASSPLGQPQHF.

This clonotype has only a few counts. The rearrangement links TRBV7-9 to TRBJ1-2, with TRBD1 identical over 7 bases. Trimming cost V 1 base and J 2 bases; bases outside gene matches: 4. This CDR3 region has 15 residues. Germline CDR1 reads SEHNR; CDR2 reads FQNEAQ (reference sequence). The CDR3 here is CASSLERGQNYGYTF. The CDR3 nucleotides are TGTGCCAGCAGCTTAGAGAGGGGGCAAAACTATGGCTACACCTTC. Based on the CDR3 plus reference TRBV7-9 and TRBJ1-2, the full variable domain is DTGVSQNPRHKITKRGQNVTFRCDPISEHNRLYWYRQTLGQGPEFLTYFQNEAQLEKSRLLSDRFSAERPKGSFSTLEIQRTEQGDSAMYLCASSLERGQNYGYTFGSGTRLTVV.

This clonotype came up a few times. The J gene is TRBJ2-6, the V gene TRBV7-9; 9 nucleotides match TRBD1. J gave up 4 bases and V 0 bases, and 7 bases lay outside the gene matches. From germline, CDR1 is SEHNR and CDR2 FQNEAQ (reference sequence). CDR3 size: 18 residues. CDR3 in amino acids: CASSLAWDRVSGANVLTF. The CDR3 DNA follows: TGTGCCAGCAGCTTAGCGTGGGACAGGGTCTCCGGGGCCAACGTCCTGACTTTC.

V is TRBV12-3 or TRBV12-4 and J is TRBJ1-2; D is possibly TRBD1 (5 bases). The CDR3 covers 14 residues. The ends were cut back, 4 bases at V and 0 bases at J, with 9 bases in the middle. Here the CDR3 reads CASSWGGPNYGYTF. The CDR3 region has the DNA TGTGCCAGCAGTTGGGGCGGACCTAACTATGGCTACACCTTC.

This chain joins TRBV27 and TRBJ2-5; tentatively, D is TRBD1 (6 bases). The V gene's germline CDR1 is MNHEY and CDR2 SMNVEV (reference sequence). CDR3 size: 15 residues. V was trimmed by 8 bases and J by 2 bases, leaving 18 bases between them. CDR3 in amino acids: CASSRGGHRQETQYF. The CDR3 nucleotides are TGTGCCAGCTCCCGAGGGGGACACCGACAAGAGACCCAGTACTTC.

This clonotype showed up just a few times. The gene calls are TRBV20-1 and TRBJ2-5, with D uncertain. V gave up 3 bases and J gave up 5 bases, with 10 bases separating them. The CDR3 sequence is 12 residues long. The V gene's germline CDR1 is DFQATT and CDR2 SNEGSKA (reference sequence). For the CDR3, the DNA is TGCAGTGCTAGGGACGTGTGGGAGACCCAGTACTTC. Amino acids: CSARDVWETQYF.

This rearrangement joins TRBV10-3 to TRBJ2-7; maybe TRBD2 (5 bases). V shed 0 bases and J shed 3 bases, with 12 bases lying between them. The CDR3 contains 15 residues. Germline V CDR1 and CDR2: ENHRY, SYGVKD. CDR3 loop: CAISESVGERYEQYF. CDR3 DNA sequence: TGTGCCATCAGTGAGTCGGTGGGAGAGCGCTACGAGCAGTACTTC.

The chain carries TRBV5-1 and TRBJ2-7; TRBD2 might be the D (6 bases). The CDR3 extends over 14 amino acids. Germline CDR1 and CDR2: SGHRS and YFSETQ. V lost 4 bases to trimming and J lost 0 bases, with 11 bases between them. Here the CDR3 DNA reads TGCGCCAGCAGCACTACGCGGGACTCCTACGAGCAGTACTTC. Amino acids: CASSTTRDSYEQYF.

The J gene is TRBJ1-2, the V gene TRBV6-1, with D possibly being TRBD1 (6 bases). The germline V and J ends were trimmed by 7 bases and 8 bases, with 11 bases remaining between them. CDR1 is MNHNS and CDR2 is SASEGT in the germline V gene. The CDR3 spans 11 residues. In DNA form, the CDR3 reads TGTGCCAGCAAGGGGGGAGGCGGCTACACCTTC. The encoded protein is CASKGGGGYTF.

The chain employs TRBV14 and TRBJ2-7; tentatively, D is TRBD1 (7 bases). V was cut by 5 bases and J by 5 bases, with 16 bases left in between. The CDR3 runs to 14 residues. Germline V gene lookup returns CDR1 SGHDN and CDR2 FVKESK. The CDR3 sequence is CASSYQGGSHEQYF. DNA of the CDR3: TGTGCCAGCAGCTATCAGGGGGGCTCGCACGAGCAGTACTTC. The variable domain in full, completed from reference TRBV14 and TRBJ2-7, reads EAGVTQFPSHSVIEKGQTVTLRCDPISGHDNLYWYRRVMGKEIKFLLHFVKESKQDESGMPNNRFLAERTGGTYSTLKVQPAELEDSGVYFCASSYQGGSHEQYFGPGTRLTVT.

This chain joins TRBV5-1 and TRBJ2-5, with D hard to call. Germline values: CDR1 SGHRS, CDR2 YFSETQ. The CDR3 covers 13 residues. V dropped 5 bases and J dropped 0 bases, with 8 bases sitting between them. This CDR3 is CASRARDQETQYF. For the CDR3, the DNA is TGCGCCAGCAGGGCCAGAGACCAAGAGACCCAGTACTTC.

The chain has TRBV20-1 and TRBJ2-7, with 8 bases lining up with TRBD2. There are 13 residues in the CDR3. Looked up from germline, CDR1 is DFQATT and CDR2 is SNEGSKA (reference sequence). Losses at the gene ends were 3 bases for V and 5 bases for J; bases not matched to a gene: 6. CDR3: CSARGREDHEQYF. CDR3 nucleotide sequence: TGCAGTGCTAGGGGGCGGGAGGACCACGAGCAGTACTTC.

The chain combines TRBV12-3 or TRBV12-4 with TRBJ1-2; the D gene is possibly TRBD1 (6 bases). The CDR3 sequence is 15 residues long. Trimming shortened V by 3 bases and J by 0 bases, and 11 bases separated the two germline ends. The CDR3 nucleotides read TGTGCCAGCAGTTTGGGGGGCAGGACTAACTATGGCTACACCTTC. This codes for CASSLGGRTNYGYTF.

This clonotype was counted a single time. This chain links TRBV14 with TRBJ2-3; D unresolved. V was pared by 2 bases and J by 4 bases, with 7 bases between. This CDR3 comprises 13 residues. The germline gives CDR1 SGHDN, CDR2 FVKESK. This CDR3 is CASSQSLPDTQYF. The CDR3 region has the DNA TGTGCCAGCAGCCAATCCCTCCCAGATACGCAGTATTTT. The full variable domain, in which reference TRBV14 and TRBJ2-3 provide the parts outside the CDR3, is EAGVTQFPSHSVIEKGQTVTLRCDPISGHDNLYWYRRVMGKEIKFLLHFVKESKQDESGMPNNRFLAERTGGTYSTLKVQPAELEDSGVYFCASSQSLPDTQYFGPGTRLTVL.

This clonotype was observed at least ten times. The CDR3 loop reads CASSFSRGGYNEQFF. The CDR3 bases are TGTGCCAGCAGCTTCAGCAGAGGCGGCTACAATGAGCAGTTCTTC. The chain carries TRBV5-6 and TRBJ2-1, with D hard to call. There are 15 residues in the CDR3. V was clipped by 2 bases and J by 3 bases, with 12 bases between them. Germline V gives CDR1 SGHDT, CDR2 YYEEEE.

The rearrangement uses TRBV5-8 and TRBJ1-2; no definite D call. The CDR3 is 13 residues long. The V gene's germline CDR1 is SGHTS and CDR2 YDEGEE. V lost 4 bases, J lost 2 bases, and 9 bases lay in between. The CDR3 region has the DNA TGTGCCAGCAGCCTGACAAAGAACTATGGCTACACCTTC. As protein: CASSLTKNYGYTF.

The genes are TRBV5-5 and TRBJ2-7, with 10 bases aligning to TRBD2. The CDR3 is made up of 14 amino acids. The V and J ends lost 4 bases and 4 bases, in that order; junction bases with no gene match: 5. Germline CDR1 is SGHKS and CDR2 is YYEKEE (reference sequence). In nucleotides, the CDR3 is TGTGCCAGCAGCGCTAGCGGGAGTAGGTACGAGCAGTACTTC. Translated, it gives CASSASGSRYEQYF.

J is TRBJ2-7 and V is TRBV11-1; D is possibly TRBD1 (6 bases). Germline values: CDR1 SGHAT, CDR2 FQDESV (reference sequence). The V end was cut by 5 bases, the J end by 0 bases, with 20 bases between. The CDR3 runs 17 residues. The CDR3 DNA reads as TGTGCCAGCAGCCCGGTCGCCAGGGGCGGCAGCTCCTACGAGCAGTACTTC. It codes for CASSPVARGGSSYEQYF.

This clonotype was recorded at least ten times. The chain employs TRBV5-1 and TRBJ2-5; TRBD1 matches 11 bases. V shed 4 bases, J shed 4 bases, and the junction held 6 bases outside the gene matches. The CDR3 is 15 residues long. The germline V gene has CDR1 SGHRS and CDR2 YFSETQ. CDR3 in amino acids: CASSPRTGGGETQYF. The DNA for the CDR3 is TGCGCCAGCAGCCCCCGGACAGGGGGCGGAGAGACCCAGTACTTC.

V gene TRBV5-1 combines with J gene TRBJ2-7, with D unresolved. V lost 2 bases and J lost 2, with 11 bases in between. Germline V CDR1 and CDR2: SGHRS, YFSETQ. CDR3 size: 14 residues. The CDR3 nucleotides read TGCGCCAGCAGCTTTAACGGGTCCCCCTACGAGCAGTACTTC. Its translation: CASSFNGSPYEQYF.

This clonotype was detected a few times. The CDR3 is CATSRPPGLAGIENEQFF. Here the CDR3 DNA reads TGTGCCACCAGCAGACCGCCGGGACTAGCGGGAATTGAGAATGAGCAGTTCTTC. The chain combines TRBV15 with TRBJ2-1; 13 bases agree with TRBD2. Germline CDR1 is LNHNV and CDR2 is YYDKDF (reference sequence). The CDR3 consists of 18 residues. J gave up 7 bases and V 2 bases, and 11 bases lay outside the gene matches.

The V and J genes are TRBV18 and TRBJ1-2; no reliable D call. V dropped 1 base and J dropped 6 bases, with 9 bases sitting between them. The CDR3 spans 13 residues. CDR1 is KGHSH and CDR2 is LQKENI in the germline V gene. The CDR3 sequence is CASSPLEGNGYTF. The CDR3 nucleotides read TGTGCCAGCTCACCACTCGAGGGCAATGGCTACACCTTC.

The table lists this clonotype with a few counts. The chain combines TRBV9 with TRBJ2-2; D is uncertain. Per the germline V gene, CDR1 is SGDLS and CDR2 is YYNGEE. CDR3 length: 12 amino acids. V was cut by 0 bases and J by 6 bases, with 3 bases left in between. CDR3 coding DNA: TGTGCCAGCAGCGTAGTCGCCGGGGAGCTGTTTTTT. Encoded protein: CASSVVAGELFF.

The CDR3 protein is CATSRTKAGGDTDTQYF. CDR3 nucleotides: TGTGCCACCAGCAGAACAAAGGCGGGAGGGGACACAGATACGCAGTATTTT. J is TRBJ2-3 and V is TRBV15; 9 positions match TRBD2. Losses at the gene ends were 2 bases for V and 2 bases for J; bases not matched to a gene: 8. The CDR3 totals 17 residues. Germline CDR1 is LNHNV and CDR2 is YYDKDF (reference sequence).

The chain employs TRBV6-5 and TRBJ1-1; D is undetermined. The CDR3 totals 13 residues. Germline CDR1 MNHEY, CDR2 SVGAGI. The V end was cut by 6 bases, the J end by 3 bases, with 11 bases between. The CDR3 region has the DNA TGTGCCAGCAGCCTGGCAGCGCACACTGAAGCTTTCTTT. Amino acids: CASSLAAHTEAFF.

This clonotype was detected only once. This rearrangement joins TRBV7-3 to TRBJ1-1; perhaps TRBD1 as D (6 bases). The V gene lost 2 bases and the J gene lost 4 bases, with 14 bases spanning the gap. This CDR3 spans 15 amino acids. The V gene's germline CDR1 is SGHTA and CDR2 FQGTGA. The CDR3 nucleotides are TGTGCCAGCAGCTTAGAAGGGGGATTGGGCACTGAAGCTTTCTTT. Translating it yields CASSLEGGLGTEAFF.

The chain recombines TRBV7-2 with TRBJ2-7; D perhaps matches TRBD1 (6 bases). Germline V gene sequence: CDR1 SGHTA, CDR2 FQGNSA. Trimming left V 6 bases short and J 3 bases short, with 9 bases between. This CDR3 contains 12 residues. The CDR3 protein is CASRLGGYEQYF. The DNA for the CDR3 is TGTGCCAGCAGGCTAGGGGGCTACGAGCAGTACTTC.

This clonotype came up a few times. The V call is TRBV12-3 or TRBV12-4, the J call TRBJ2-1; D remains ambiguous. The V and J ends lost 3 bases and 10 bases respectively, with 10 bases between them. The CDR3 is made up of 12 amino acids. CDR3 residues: CASSLVLLEQFF. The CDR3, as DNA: TGTGCCAGCAGTTTGGTGTTGCTAGAGCAGTTCTTC.